These 3 T cell receptor beta chains were sequenced from one sample in a study of blood T cell repertoires in COVID-19. TCRdb's table, derived via immunoSEQ multiplex PCR, lists solely in-frame clones and lacks some. This repertoire shows some 140,000 clones, around 80% found once; its top ten account for 9.5% to 12%. Sequenced material: peripheral blood. The receptors stem from a man in his sixties who had recovered from COVID-19.

The rearrangement links TRBV6-5 to TRBJ1-4; 9 nucleotides agree with TRBD1. The CDR3 is made up of 15 amino acids. The ends lost 6 bases at V and 7 bases at J; junction bases unmatched: 9. Germline assignment: CDR1 MNHEY and CDR2 SVGAGI. CDR3 DNA sequence: TGTGCCAGCAGGCCTACAGGGGGCGCGGGTGAAAAACTGTTTTTT. This translates into CASRPTGGAGEKLFF.

The chain recombines TRBV19 with TRBJ1-3, with a tentative D call TRBD1 (5 bases). V was pared by 5 bases and J by 0 bases, with 11 bases between. The CDR3 contains 15 residues. The germline gives CDR1 LNHDA, CDR2 SQIVND (reference sequence). The chain's CDR3 is CASSSWGDSGNTIYF. The CDR3 DNA is TGTGCCAGTAGTTCGTGGGGGGACTCTGGAAACACCATATATTTT.

The chain joins TRBV4-2 to TRBJ1-4, with D possibly matching TRBD1 (5 bases). The CDR3 consists of 16 residues. Trimming left V 1 base short and J 0 bases short, with 9 bases between. From germline, CDR1 is LGHNA and CDR2 YNFKEQ. The CDR3 protein is CASSQATAATNEKLFF. The CDR3 DNA follows: TGTGCCAGCAGCCAAGCGACAGCAGCAACTAATGAAAAACTGTTTTTT.